Following are 28 T cell receptor beta chains from one sample sequenced in a study of patients and donors after allogeneic stem cell transplantation (dated by TCRdb to 2020 to 2022). Libraries were made using RT-PCR. Instrument on record: NextSeq 550. Starting from the raw public reads, TCRdb applied fastp trimming at Q25, assembled clones with MiXCR and retained in-frame beta chains. All rows with the same CDR3 protein become a single entry with the most common DNA and genes. For this sample there are roughly 150,000 distinct CDR3 sequences; about 24% appear just once. Of the sample, roughly 26% is held by the ten largest clones. The source material was blood, either unsorted or a sorted T cell fraction (not recorded which). Every receptor here comes from a human donor who was either an allogeneic HSCT recipient or a stem cell or donor lymphocyte infusion donor (not recorded which). It is not recorded whose cells these are; they may come from a transplant donor.

The table lists this clonotype with many counts. The CDR3 DNA sequence: TGTGCCAGCAGTTTGGGGGCAGGCGACGGAAACACCATATATTTT. This codes for CASSLGAGDGNTIYF. The V call is TRBV12-3 or TRBV12-4, the J call TRBJ1-3; possibly TRBD1 for D (6 bases). V shed 3 bases and J shed 4 bases, with 13 bases lying between them. This CDR3 is 15 amino acids long.

This clonotype showed up just a few times. The chain combines TRBV5-1 with TRBJ1-1; 7 nucleotides align to TRBD1. The germline gives CDR1 SGHRS, CDR2 YFSETQ. The CDR3 contains 17 residues. V shed 7 bases, J shed 0 bases, and the junction held 15 bases outside the gene matches. The CDR3: CASGTGATGAMNTEAFF. CDR3 bases: TGCGCCAGCGGAACAGGGGCAACAGGGGCGATGAACACTGAAGCTTTCTTT.

The gene calls are TRBV27 and TRBJ2-2; D remains unclear. Trimming removed 3 bases from V and 5 bases from J, with 4 bases in between. From germline, CDR1 is MNHEY and CDR2 SMNVEV (reference sequence). The CDR3 loop spans 12 amino acids. The CDR3 sequence: CASSFLTGELFF. In DNA, the CDR3 is TGTGCCAGCAGTTTTTTGACCGGGGAGCTGTTTTTT.

This clonotype appeared a few times. The chain combines TRBV5-1 with TRBJ2-3, with D possibly matching TRBD1 (5 bases). This CDR3 comprises 15 residues. Germline CDR1 SGHRS, CDR2 YFSETQ. Trimming took 0 bases from V and 4 from J, leaving 12 bases between them. The CDR3 nucleotides are TGCGCCAGCAGCTTGGTGAAAGGGGCCGCAGATACGCAGTATTTT. Translating gives CASSLVKGAADTQYF.

In its sample, this clonotype was seen a few times. This rearrangement joins TRBV4-1 to TRBJ1-4; TRBD1 is a possible D gene (5 bases). The CDR3 runs to 14 residues. Germline-derived CDR1 and CDR2 are MGHRA and YSYEKL. Trimming removed 2 bases from V and 3 bases from J, with 7 bases in between. CDR3 DNA: TGCGCCAGCAGCCAAACGGGACCTAATGAAAAACTGTTTTTT. This translates into CASSQTGPNEKLFF.

This clonotype occurred a few times. V usage is TRBV6-2 or TRBV6-3 and J usage is TRBJ2-1, with unresolved D. Per the germline V gene, CDR1 is MNHEY and CDR2 is SVGEGT. This CDR3 spans 14 amino acids. V lost 0 bases and J 3 bases, leaving 6 bases between the germline ends. The CDR3 spells CASSYSPDYNEQFF. CDR3 nucleotides: TGTGCCAGCAGTTACTCACCAGACTACAATGAGCAGTTCTTC.

The chain carries TRBV6-5 and TRBJ1-3, with TRBD1 as a possible D gene (6 bases). The germline V gene has CDR1 MNHEY and CDR2 SVGAGI. V shed 7 bases and J shed 5 bases, with 12 bases lying between them. The CDR3 runs to 13 residues. CDR3 sequence (DNA): TGTGCCAGCAAACCGGGACATAGAAACACCATATATTTT. The encoded protein is CASKPGHRNTIYF.

This clonotype showed up many times. V gene TRBV6-5 combines with J gene TRBJ1-4; TRBD1 might be the D (6 bases). The germline V and J ends were trimmed by 6 bases and 0 bases, with 14 bases remaining between them. There are 16 residues in the CDR3. Germline CDR1 and CDR2: MNHEY and SVGAGI. In DNA, the CDR3 is TGTGCCAGCAGAAAACAGGGTGCCTCAACTAATGAAAAACTGTTTTTT. This encodes CASRKQGASTNEKLFF.

This clonotype was seen more than once but under ten times. The V and J genes are TRBV20-1 and TRBJ1-6; TRBD1 agrees at 8 bases. The trim removed 3 bases at V and 10 bases at J, leaving 8 bases unmatched. The V gene's germline CDR1 is DFQATT and CDR2 SNEGSKA (reference sequence). This CDR3 spans 14 amino acids. CDR3 DNA sequence: TGCAGTGCTAGGGAAGGACAGGGATGGTCACCCCTCCACTTT. It specifies CSAREGQGWSPLHF.

The CDR3 loop is CASGLQRTENTEAFF. Here the CDR3 DNA reads TGTGCTAGTGGTTTGCAACGGACAGAGAACACTGAAGCTTTCTTT. This chain joins TRBV12-5 and TRBJ1-1, with a possible D match to TRBD1 (6 bases). The germline V gene has CDR1 LGHNT and CDR2 FRNRAP. V gave up 2 bases and J gave up 1 base, with 11 bases separating them. CDR3 length: 15 amino acids. The full variable domain, rest sourced from reference TRBV12-5 and TRBJ1-1, is DARVTQTPRHKVTEMGQEVTMRCQPILGHNTVFWYRQTMMQGLELLAYFRNRAPLDDSGMPKDRFSAEMPDATLATLKIQPSEPRDSAVYFCASGLQRTENTEAFFGQGTRLTVV.

The gene calls are TRBV2 and TRBJ2-5; D gene uncertain. CDR1 is SNHLY, CDR2 FYNNEI, per germline. Trimming left V 4 bases short and J 0 bases short, with 9 bases between. CDR3 length: 14 residues. This chain's CDR3 is CASSGGTYQETQYF. The CDR3 nucleotides are TGTGCCAGCAGTGGGGGAACGTACCAAGAGACCCAGTACTTC.

The chain recombines TRBV5-8 with TRBJ1-5, with D hard to call. V shed 4 bases and J shed 1 base, with 15 bases lying between them. Germline-derived CDR1 and CDR2 are SGHTS and YDEGEE. The CDR3 is made up of 16 amino acids. This CDR3 reads CASSPWRATSNQPQHF. The CDR3 DNA sequence: TGTGCCAGCAGCCCCTGGAGGGCTACGAGCAATCAGCCCCAGCATTTT.

The chain carries TRBV20-1 and TRBJ1-5; tentatively, D is TRBD1 (6 bases). V was clipped by 4 bases and J by 6 bases, with 22 bases between them. This CDR3 spans 16 amino acids. CDR1 is DFQATT, CDR2 SNEGSKA, per germline (reference sequence). CDR3 coding DNA: TGCAGTGCTACCATTGACAGGTTGGGGGCGAGTCAGCCCCAGCATTTT. It codes for CSATIDRLGASQPQHF.

The gene calls are TRBV4-1 and TRBJ2-1, with D perhaps being TRBD1 or TRBD2 (5 bases each). Trimming left V 3 bases short and J 11 bases short, with 8 bases between. The germline V gene encodes CDR1 MGHRA and CDR2 YSYEKL. This CDR3 is 11 amino acids long. CDR3 nucleotides: TGCGCCAGCAGCCAGGGGGATCAGCAGTTCTTC. Its translation: CASSQGDQQFF.

The V gene is TRBV4-3, the J gene TRBJ2-7; D unclear. This CDR3 has 15 amino acids. Trimming took off 0 bases at V and 2 bases at J, with 11 bases between the two ends. Germline lookup yields CDR1 LGHNA and CDR2 YSLEER. CDR3 region: CASSQDKAGAYEQYF. CDR3 nucleotides: TGCGCCAGCAGCCAAGATAAGGCAGGAGCCTACGAGCAGTACTTC.

This rearrangement joins TRBV11-2 to TRBJ2-1, with D unresolved. V was pared by 0 bases and J by 12 bases, with 12 bases between. The CDR3 covers 13 residues. Per the germline V gene, CDR1 is SGHAT and CDR2 is FQNNGV. CDR3 protein: CASSLDFGVVQFF. Here the CDR3 DNA reads TGTGCCAGCAGCTTAGATTTCGGAGTTGTGCAGTTCTTC.

This sequence joins TRBV7-2 and TRBJ2-2, with 10 positions matching TRBD1. This CDR3 comprises 18 residues. Looked up from germline, CDR1 is SGHTA and CDR2 is FQGNSA. J lost 5 bases, V lost 2 bases, and 11 bases had no gene match. CDR3 amino acids: CASSLSPPRTGGTGELFF. The CDR3 nucleotides read TGTGCCAGCAGCTTATCCCCCCCCAGGACAGGGGGAACCGGGGAGCTGTTTTTT. Based on the CDR3 plus reference TRBV7-2 and TRBJ2-2, the full variable domain is GAGVSQSPSNKVTEKGKDVELRCDPISGHTALYWYRQSLGQGLEFLIYFQGNSAPDKSGLPSDRFSAERTGGSVSTLTIQRTQQEDSAVYLCASSLSPPRTGGTGELFFGEGSRLTVL.

This clonotype was detected a few times. The chain is built from TRBV5-1 and TRBJ2-5; 8 bases are a match to TRBD1. This CDR3 is 15 amino acids long. The junction had 3 bases not matched to a gene; V was cut back by 1 base and J by 1 base. Germline V lookup: CDR1 SGHRS, CDR2 YFSETQ. CDR3: CASSLFGQGQETQYF. The CDR3 coding sequence is TGCGCCAGCAGCTTGTTCGGACAGGGCCAAGAGACCCAGTACTTC.

This clonotype was counted once. The gene calls are TRBV20-1 and TRBJ2-1, with D uncertain. The germline V and J ends were trimmed by 5 bases and 0 bases, with 11 bases remaining between them. This CDR3 comprises 14 residues. Germline loops: CDR1 DFQATT, CDR2 SNEGSKA (reference sequence). The CDR3 loop is CSAQDPSSYNEQFF. The CDR3 DNA sequence: TGCAGTGCTCAGGACCCCAGCTCCTACAATGAGCAGTTCTTC.

The genes are TRBV7-9 and TRBJ2-2; maybe TRBD2 (6 bases). The CDR3 consists of 15 residues. Germline CDR1 SEHNR, CDR2 FQNEAQ (reference sequence). Trimming shortened V by 5 bases and J by 1 base, and 11 bases separated the two germline ends. The CDR3 DNA is TGTGCCAGCAGCACACCGGGAGAGAACACCGGGGAGCTGTTTTTT. Translated: CASSTPGENTGELFF.

V is TRBV4-1 and J is TRBJ2-7, with D possibly TRBD2 on 5 matching bases. The CDR3 totals 15 residues. V was trimmed by 0 bases and J by 4 bases, leaving 13 bases between them. The germline V gene encodes CDR1 MGHRA and CDR2 YSYEKL. CDR3 DNA: TGCGCCAGCAGCCAAGAGTTTCTCGGCGGGTACGAGCAGTACTTC. This encodes CASSQEFLGGYEQYF.

The table lists this clonotype with many counts. The chain uses TRBV3-1 and TRBJ1-5, with D possibly matching TRBD1 (6 bases). There are 17 residues in the CDR3. The V gene's germline CDR1 is LGHDT and CDR2 YNNKEL (reference sequence). Between the trimmed V and J ends, which lost 3 bases and 6 bases, there was a span of 21 bases. The CDR3 DNA sequence: TGTGCCAGCAGCCATGGGACACCCTGGCGGGTACCTCAGCCCCAGCATTTT. Translation gives CASSHGTPWRVPQPQHF. The complete variable domain, with remaining parts taken from reference TRBV3-1 and TRBJ1-5, reads DTAVSQTPKYLVTQMGNDKSIKCEQNLGHDTMYWYKQDSKKFLKIMFSYNNKELIINETVPNRFSPKSPDKAHLNLHINSLELGDSAVYFCASSHGTPWRVPQPQHFGDGTRLSIL.

This clonotype has only a few counts. The gene calls are TRBV20-1 and TRBJ1-4; D possibly corresponds to TRBD1 (5 bases). The ends were cut back, 6 bases at V and 4 bases at J, with 12 bases in the middle. The V gene's germline CDR1 is DFQATT and CDR2 SNEGSKA (reference sequence). The CDR3 is 13 amino acids. The CDR3 sequence is CSAKDSLNEKLFF. CDR3 sequence (DNA): TGCAGTGCCAAAGACAGCCTTAATGAAAAACTGTTTTTT.

The rearrangement links TRBV28 to TRBJ2-7; 9 bases fit TRBD1. V shed 6 bases, J shed 3 bases, and the junction held 9 bases outside the gene matches. Germline V gives CDR1 MDHEN, CDR2 SYDVKM. This CDR3 contains 15 residues. CDR3 protein: CASSYVRTGDYEQYF. The CDR3 DNA reads as TGTGCCAGCAGCTACGTCAGGACAGGGGACTACGAGCAGTACTTC.

The J gene is TRBJ2-2, the V gene TRBV10-3; D remains ambiguous. From germline, CDR1 is ENHRY and CDR2 SYGVKD. The CDR3 is 14 amino acids. Trimming shortened V by 1 base and J by 5 bases, and 8 bases separated the two germline ends. This CDR3 is CAISEWDLTGELFF. In DNA form, the CDR3 reads TGTGCCATCAGTGAGTGGGATCTTACCGGGGAGCTGTTTTTT.

A few counts support this clonotype. The V and J genes are TRBV7-2 and TRBJ1-5; no clear D gene. CDR3 length equals 16 residues. Germline V lookup: CDR1 SGHTA, CDR2 FQGNSA. Trimming left V 1 base short and J 4 bases short, with 14 bases between. This CDR3 is CASSLVFGNGNQPQHF. CDR3 DNA sequence: TGTGCCAGCAGCTTAGTTTTCGGGAATGGAAATCAGCCCCAGCATTTT. The full variable domain, with the rest looked up from reference TRBV7-2 and TRBJ1-5, is GAGVSQSPSNKVTEKGKDVELRCDPISGHTALYWYRQSLGQGLEFLIYFQGNSAPDKSGLPSDRFSAERTGGSVSTLTIQRTQQEDSAVYLCASSLVFGNGNQPQHFGDGTRLSIL.

The sample holds a few counts of this clonotype. The chain is built from TRBV29-1 and TRBJ1-4; 9 bases line up with TRBD1. This CDR3 is 13 amino acids long. Germline V gives CDR1 SQVTM, CDR2 ANQGSEA. The J segment lost 7 bases and the V segment lost 6 bases, leaving 6 bases of the junction unmatched. The CDR3 is CSVITGGLEKLFF. The CDR3 coding sequence is TGCAGCGTGATAACAGGGGGCCTTGAAAAACTGTTTTTT.

This clonotype came up many times. The gene calls are TRBV29-1 and TRBJ1-5, with D maybe TRBD1 (5 bases). The germline V gene encodes CDR1 SQVTM and CDR2 ANQGSEA. V dropped 4 bases and J dropped 5 bases, with 15 bases sitting between them. This CDR3 comprises 14 residues. The CDR3 DNA is TGCAGCGTTGCCATGAACCGGGGGGATCAGCCCCAGCATTTT. Its protein product is CSVAMNRGDQPQHF.